One and the same sample provided the 28 T cell receptor beta chains below, sequenced in a study of cytomegalovirus exposure and HLA in healthy donors. The PCR had 60 Vbeta and 13 Jbeta primers. Using immunoSEQ multiplex PCR, the repertoire was profiled, and TCRdb retains in-frame clones only, with some absent. The sample table includes about 160,000 clones. The material sequenced was PBMCs. The receptors derive from a woman aged 55 to 70 in good health and CMV-seronegative.

The rearrangement links TRBV9 to TRBJ2-7; 9 bases are a match to TRBD1. The CDR3 contains 15 residues. J gave up 3 bases and V 4 bases, and 8 bases lay outside the gene matches. Looked up from germline, CDR1 is SGDLS and CDR2 is YYNGEE. The CDR3 coding sequence is TGTGCCAGCAGCACATCTTGGACAGGGGACTACGAGCAGTACTTC. As protein: CASSTSWTGDYEQYF. The full variable domain, its missing parts supplied by reference TRBV9 and TRBJ2-7, is DSGVTQTPKHLITATGQRVTLRCSPRSGDLSVYWYQQSLDQGLQFLIQYYNGEERAKGNILERFSAQQFPDLHSELNLSSLELGDSALYFCASSTSWTGDYEQYFGPGTRLTVT.

The V call is TRBV13, the J call TRBJ2-7; TRBD1 matches 7 bases. CDR3 size: 15 residues. Per germline, CDR1 PRHDT and CDR2 FYEKMQ (reference sequence). Trimming took 5 bases from V and 4 from J; bases not matched to a gene: 11. Written as DNA, the CDR3 is TGTGCCAGCAGCCCTCACGGGACAGACTTTTACGAGCAGTACTTC. Its translation is CASSPHGTDFYEQYF.

The gene calls are TRBV5-5 and TRBJ2-7, with 9 bases lining up with TRBD1. V lost 0 bases and J lost 0; bases outside the gene matches: 4. The germline gives CDR1 SGHKS, CDR2 YYEKEE (reference sequence). There are 16 residues in the CDR3. CDR3 sequence: CASSLVTGGLSYEQYF. As DNA, the CDR3 is TGTGCCAGCAGCTTGGTAACAGGGGGCCTCTCCTACGAGCAGTACTTC.

The chain links TRBV5-1 to TRBJ1-4, with D maybe TRBD1 (5 bases). CDR1 and CDR2 (germline): SGHRS, YFSETQ. The CDR3 consists of 14 residues. Trimming cost V 6 bases and J 0 bases, with 9 bases left between them. In nucleotides, the CDR3 is TGCGCCAGCAACGGGGGAACAACTAATGAAAAACTGTTTTTT. It encodes CASNGGTTNEKLFF. The variable domain in full, completed from reference TRBV5-1 and TRBJ1-4, reads KAGVTQTPRYLIKTRGQQVTLSCSPISGHRSVSWYQQTPGQGLQFLFEYFSETQRNKGNFPGRFSGRQFSNSRSEMNVSTLELGDSALYLCASNGGTTNEKLFFGSGTQLSVL.

This chain links TRBV2 with TRBJ2-2; no clear D. Per the germline V gene, CDR1 is SNHLY and CDR2 is FYNNEI. The CDR3 spans 13 residues. Trimming took off 6 bases at V and 0 bases at J, with 5 bases between the two ends. The CDR3 coding sequence is TGTGCCAGCAGCACTACGAACACCGGGGAGCTGTTTTTT. Encoded protein: CASSTTNTGELFF.

This chain connects TRBV10-1 to TRBJ1-2; D gene ambiguous. This CDR3 comprises 16 residues. CDR1 and CDR2 from the germline V gene are WNHNN and SYGVQD (reference sequence). Trimming left V 3 bases short and J 7 bases short, with 21 bases between. The CDR3 spells CASSESPNRDRLGYTF. The DNA for the CDR3 is TGCGCCAGCAGTGAAAGCCCGAACCGGGATCGGCTTGGCTACACCTTC.

The rearrangement links TRBV29-1 to TRBJ1-6, with 9 bases lining up with TRBD1. The CDR3 is 13 residues long. Germline V gene lookup returns CDR1 SQVTM and CDR2 ANQGSEA. The ends lost 4 bases at V and 9 bases at J; junction bases unmatched: 4. CDR3 loop: CSVGQGDGSPLHF. DNA for the CDR3: TGCAGCGTTGGACAGGGGGACGGTTCACCCCTCCACTTT.

The chain uses TRBV18 and TRBJ2-7; 11 nucleotides agree with TRBD2. CDR1 is KGHSH and CDR2 is LQKENI in the germline V gene. The CDR3 contains 15 residues. With 5 bases clipped from V and 3 bases from J, the junction kept 6 bases outside the gene matches. The CDR3 protein is CASSYDSGRDYEQYF. The CDR3 DNA reads as TGTGCCAGCTCATACGATAGCGGGAGGGACTACGAGCAGTACTTC.

The V gene is TRBV5-1, the J gene TRBJ2-2; possible D gene TRBD1, 6 bases. The CDR3 is made up of 17 amino acids. Trimming pared 4 bases from V and 2 bases from J, leaving 18 bases between. Germline values: CDR1 SGHRS, CDR2 YFSETQ. The CDR3 sequence is CASSASLGAGNTGELFF. The CDR3 DNA is TGCGCCAGCAGCGCCTCGTTGGGGGCGGGTAACACCGGGGAGCTGTTTTTT. Complete variable domain (other parts from reference TRBV5-1 and TRBJ2-2): KAGVTQTPRYLIKTRGQQVTLSCSPISGHRSVSWYQQTPGQGLQFLFEYFSETQRNKGNFPGRFSGRQFSNSRSEMNVSTLELGDSALYLCASSASLGAGNTGELFFGEGSRLTVL.

This chain connects TRBV5-4 to TRBJ2-7, with D possibly being TRBD2 (5 bases). From germline, CDR1 is SGHNT and CDR2 YYREEE (reference sequence). V gave up 2 bases and J gave up 0 bases, with 15 bases separating them. This CDR3 comprises 16 residues. The CDR3, as DNA: TGTGCCAGCAGCTTACCTAAGGTGGGGAGCTCCTACGAGCAGTACTTC. Residues: CASSLPKVGSSYEQYF. The complete variable domain, with remaining parts taken from reference TRBV5-4 and TRBJ2-7, reads ETGVTQSPTHLIKTRGQQVTLRCSSQSGHNTVSWYQQALGQGPQFIFQYYREEENGRGNFPPRFSGLQFPNYSSELNVNALELDDSALYLCASSLPKVGSSYEQYFGPGTRLTVT.

The rearrangement joins TRBV5-4 to TRBJ2-1; 9 bases fit TRBD2. The V and J ends lost 0 bases and 4 bases, in that order; junction bases with no gene match: 2. The CDR3 totals 15 residues. Germline CDR1 SGHNT, CDR2 YYREEE (reference sequence). In nucleotides, the CDR3 is TGTGCCAGCAGCTTGGGACTAGCGGATTACAATGAGCAGTTCTTC. This codes for CASSLGLADYNEQFF.

The V and J genes are TRBV6-5 and TRBJ1-2; D is possibly TRBD1 (6 bases). The ends were cut back, 2 bases at V and 2 bases at J, with 12 bases in the middle. From germline, CDR1 is MNHEY and CDR2 SVGAGI. The CDR3 has 15 amino acids. The CDR3 loop is CASSYRTDRNYGYTF. The CDR3 DNA reads as TGTGCCAGCAGTTACCGGACCGACAGGAACTATGGCTACACCTTC.

This chain connects TRBV6-5 to TRBJ1-1; 9 positions match TRBD1. CDR3 length equals 13 residues. Germline trimming cut 5 bases from V and 5 bases from J; bases unmatched to any gene: 3. The germline CDR1 and CDR2 sequences are MNHEY and SVGAGI. The CDR3, as DNA: TGTGCCAGCAGTAACAGGGGGCCTACTGAAGCTTTCTTT. Translation gives CASSNRGPTEAFF.

The chain carries TRBV5-4 and TRBJ2-3; tentative D call: TRBD1 (6 bases). The CDR3 has 16 amino acids. V was shortened by 2 bases and J by 5 bases, with 18 bases between the two germline ends. Germline lookup yields CDR1 SGHNT and CDR2 YYREEE (reference sequence). CDR3 amino acids: CASSLTMVQGKDTQYF. The DNA of the CDR3 is TGTGCCAGCAGCTTAACTATGGTACAGGGAAAAGATACGCAGTATTTT.

The gene calls are TRBV5-6 and TRBJ2-7, with 9 bases aligning to TRBD1. The V and J ends lost 4 bases and 3 bases, in that order; junction bases with no gene match: 2. Germline V lookup: CDR1 SGHDT, CDR2 YYEEEE. This CDR3 comprises 13 residues. The DNA of the CDR3 is TGTGCCAGCAGCGCGGGACAGGGCTACGAGCAGTACTTC. Protein sequence: CASSAGQGYEQYF.

The J gene is TRBJ2-1, the V gene TRBV5-4; D is ambiguous. Germline values: CDR1 SGHNT, CDR2 YYREEE (reference sequence). This CDR3 comprises 13 residues. Trimming took off 4 bases at V and 5 bases at J, with 10 bases between the two ends. The CDR3 spells CASSPQANNEQFF. The CDR3 coding sequence is TGTGCCAGCAGCCCCCAGGCGAACAATGAGCAGTTCTTC.

The chain uses TRBV7-9 and TRBJ2-7, with 8 nucleotides matching TRBD1. The CDR3 spans 13 residues. Germline CDR1 is SEHNR and CDR2 is FQNEAQ (reference sequence). V shed 5 bases, J shed 9 bases, and the junction held 9 bases outside the gene matches. The CDR3 DNA sequence: TGTGCCAGCAGCCAGATACAGGGGGACGGGCAGTACTTC. Its protein is CASSQIQGDGQYF.

The V and J genes are TRBV9 and TRBJ1-2; 8 nucleotides line up with TRBD1. Trimming cost V 1 base and J 8 bases; bases outside gene matches: 4. Germline V gives CDR1 SGDLS, CDR2 YYNGEE. This CDR3 comprises 13 residues. CDR3 loop: CASSVQGASGYTF. In DNA form, the CDR3 reads TGTGCCAGCAGCGTACAGGGGGCGTCAGGCTACACCTTC.

The V and J genes are TRBV9 and TRBJ1-2; D gene unclear. In germline, CDR1 is SGDLS, CDR2 YYNGEE. The germline V and J ends were trimmed by 0 bases and 3 bases, with 12 bases remaining between them. The CDR3 contains 15 residues. The CDR3 sequence: CASSVASRQHYGYTF. In DNA, the CDR3 is TGTGCCAGCAGCGTAGCTTCGAGGCAGCACTATGGCTACACCTTC.

This rearrangement joins TRBV18 to TRBJ1-1; no definite D call. The CDR3 totals 14 residues. V was trimmed by 6 bases and J by 1 base, leaving 12 bases between them. CDR1 and CDR2 (germline): KGHSH, LQKENI. The CDR3 region is CASSEDMRNTEAFF. The CDR3 DNA follows: TGTGCCAGCTCTGAAGACATGAGGAACACTGAAGCTTTCTTT.

The rearrangement uses TRBV6-6 and TRBJ2-7, with 10 bases identical to TRBD1. CDR1 and CDR2 from the germline V gene are MNHNY and SVGAGI (reference sequence). Trimming at V came to 5 bases and at J to 3 bases, leaving 4 bases not matched to a gene. This CDR3 contains 14 residues. The CDR3 region has the DNA TGTGCCAGCAGTCCGGGACAGGGGAACTACGAGCAGTACTTC. Its protein product is CASSPGQGNYEQYF.

This chain links TRBV5-1 with TRBJ1-1, with 7 bases lining up with TRBD1. J gave up 5 bases and V 5 bases, and 9 bases lay outside the gene matches. Germline CDR1 is SGHRS and CDR2 is YFSETQ. The CDR3 extends over 14 amino acids. DNA of the CDR3: TGCGCCAGCAGTCTTGGACAGGCGAGTACTGAAGCTTTCTTT. Encoded protein: CASSLGQASTEAFF.

This rearrangement joins TRBV30 to TRBJ1-5, with 7 bases that match TRBD1. The CDR3 has 15 residues. Germline-derived CDR1 and CDR2 are GTSNPN and SVGIG (reference sequence). The V segment lost 0 bases and the J segment 4 bases; nucleotides outside the gene matches: 6. The CDR3 protein is CAWSVQGTFNQPQHF. Here the CDR3 DNA reads TGTGCCTGGAGTGTACAGGGGACATTTAATCAGCCCCAGCATTTT. The whole variable domain, filled in from reference TRBV30 and TRBJ1-5, reads SQTIHQWPATLVQPVGSPLSLECTVEGTSNPNLYWYRQAAGRGLQLLFYSVGIGQISSEVPQNLSASRPQDRQFILSSKKLLLSDSGFYLCAWSVQGTFNQPQHFGDGTRLSIL.

CDR3 coding DNA: TGCAGCGTGTGCCGTGGAGGCGACGAGCAGTACTTC. This codes for CSVCRGGDEQYF. The V and J genes are TRBV29-1 and TRBJ2-7; possible D gene TRBD2, 5 bases. Per the germline V gene, CDR1 is SQVTM and CDR2 is ANQGSEA. The CDR3 has 12 amino acids. V lost 6 bases and J lost 5, with 14 bases in between.

The genes are TRBV5-5 and TRBJ1-1; the D is unclear. This CDR3 is built from 14 residues. Germline V gene sequence: CDR1 SGHKS, CDR2 YYEKEE (reference sequence). The germline V and J ends were trimmed by 4 bases and 0 bases, with 10 bases remaining between them. The CDR3 spells CASSPSQMNTEAFF. The CDR3 coding sequence is TGTGCCAGCAGCCCTAGCCAGATGAACACTGAAGCTTTCTTT.

J is TRBJ2-3 and V is TRBV7-6; tentative D call: TRBD2 (6 bases). Trimming cost V 1 base and J 0 bases, with 14 bases left between them. Germline CDR1 reads SGHVS; CDR2 reads FNYEAQ. There are 17 residues in the CDR3. CDR3 coding DNA: TGTGCCAGCAGCTTAGGCGGGGCGGACGCTAGCACAGATACGCAGTATTTT. Translation gives CASSLGGADASTDTQYF. Variable domain in full (rest from reference TRBV7-6 and TRBJ2-3): GAGVSQSPRYKVTKRGQDVALRCDPISGHVSLYWYRQALGQGPEFLTYFNYEAQQDKSGLPNDRFSAERPEGSISTLTIQRTEQRDSAMYRCASSLGGADASTDTQYFGPGTRLTVL.

J is TRBJ2-7 and V is TRBV27; D remains unclear. The CDR3 consists of 13 residues. Germline assignment: CDR1 MNHEY and CDR2 SMNVEV (reference sequence). V shed 0 bases and J shed 3 bases, with 6 bases lying between them. This chain's CDR3 is CASSLSGYYEQYF. For the CDR3, the DNA is TGTGCCAGCAGTTTATCGGGCTACTACGAGCAGTACTTC.

The chain uses TRBV4-2 and TRBJ2-1; 7 bases map to TRBD2. The CDR3 is 16 residues long. Germline CDR1 reads LGHNA; CDR2 reads YNFKEQ. J lost 6 bases, V lost 4 bases, and 12 bases had no gene match. This CDR3 is CASSPERGSRSNEQFF. The CDR3 coding sequence is TGTGCCAGCAGCCCGGAGCGGGGCTCCCGATCCAATGAGCAGTTCTTC.